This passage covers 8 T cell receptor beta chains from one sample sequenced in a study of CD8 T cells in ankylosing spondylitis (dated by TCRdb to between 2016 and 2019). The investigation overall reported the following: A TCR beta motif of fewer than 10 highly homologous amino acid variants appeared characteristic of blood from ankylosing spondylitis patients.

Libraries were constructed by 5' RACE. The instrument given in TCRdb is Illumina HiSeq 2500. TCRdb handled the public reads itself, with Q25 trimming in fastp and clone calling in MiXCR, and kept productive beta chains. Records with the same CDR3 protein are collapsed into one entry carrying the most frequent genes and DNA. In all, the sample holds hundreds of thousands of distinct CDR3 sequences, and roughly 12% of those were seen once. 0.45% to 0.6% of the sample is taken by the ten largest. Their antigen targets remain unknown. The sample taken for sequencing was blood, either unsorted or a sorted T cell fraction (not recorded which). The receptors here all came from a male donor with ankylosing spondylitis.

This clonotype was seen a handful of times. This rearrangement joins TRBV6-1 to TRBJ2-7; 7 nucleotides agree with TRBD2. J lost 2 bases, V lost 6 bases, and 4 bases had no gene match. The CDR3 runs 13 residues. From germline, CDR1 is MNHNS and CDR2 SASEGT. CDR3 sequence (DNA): TGTGCCAGCAGGACGGGAGGCGCCTACGAGCAGTACTTC. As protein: CASRTGGAYEQYF.

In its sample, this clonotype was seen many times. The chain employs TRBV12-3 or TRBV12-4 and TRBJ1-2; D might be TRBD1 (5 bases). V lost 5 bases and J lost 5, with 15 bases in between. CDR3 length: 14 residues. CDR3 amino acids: CASSLTGVFYGYTF. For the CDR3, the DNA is TGTGCCAGCAGTCTAACGGGGGTTTTTTATGGCTACACCTTC.

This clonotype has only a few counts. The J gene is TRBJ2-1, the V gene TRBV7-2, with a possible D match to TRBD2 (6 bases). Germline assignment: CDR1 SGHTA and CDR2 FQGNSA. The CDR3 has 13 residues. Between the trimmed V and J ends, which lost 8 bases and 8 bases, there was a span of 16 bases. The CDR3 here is CASCMTPGDEQFF. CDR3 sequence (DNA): TGTGCCAGCTGCATGACCCCGGGGGATGAGCAGTTCTTC.

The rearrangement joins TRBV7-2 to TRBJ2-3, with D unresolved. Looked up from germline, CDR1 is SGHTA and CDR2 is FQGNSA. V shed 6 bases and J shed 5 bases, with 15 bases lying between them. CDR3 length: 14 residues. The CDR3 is CASSRRSVEDTQYF. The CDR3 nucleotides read TGTGCCAGCAGTCGGCGGTCGGTAGAAGATACGCAGTATTTT.

CDR3 sequence reads: CASSRTRAGDEQYF. The CDR3 coding sequence is TGCGCCAGCAGTCGTACGAGAGCGGGGGACGAGCAGTACTTC. J is TRBJ2-7 and V is TRBV5-1; TRBD2 matches at 8 bases. Germline V gives CDR1 SGHRS, CDR2 YFSETQ. The CDR3 runs to 14 residues. J gave up 5 bases and V 5 bases, and 9 bases lay outside the gene matches.

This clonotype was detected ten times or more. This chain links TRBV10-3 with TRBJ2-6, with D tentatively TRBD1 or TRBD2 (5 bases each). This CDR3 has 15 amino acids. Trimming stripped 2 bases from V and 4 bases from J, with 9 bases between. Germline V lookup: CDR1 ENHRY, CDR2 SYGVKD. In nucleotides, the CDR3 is TGTGCCATCAGTGAGCAGGGAGCGGGGGCCAACGTCCTGACTTTC. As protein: CAISEQGAGANVLTF.

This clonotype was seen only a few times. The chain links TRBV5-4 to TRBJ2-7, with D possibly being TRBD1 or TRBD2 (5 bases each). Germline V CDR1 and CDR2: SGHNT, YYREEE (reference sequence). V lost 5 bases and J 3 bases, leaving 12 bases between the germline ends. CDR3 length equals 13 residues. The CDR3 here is CASSRDLVYEQYF. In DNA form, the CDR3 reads TGTGCCAGCAGTAGGGACCTCGTCTACGAGCAGTACTTC.

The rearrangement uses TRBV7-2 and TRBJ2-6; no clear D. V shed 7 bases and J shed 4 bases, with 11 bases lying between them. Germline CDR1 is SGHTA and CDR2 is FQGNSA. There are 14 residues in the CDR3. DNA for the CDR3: TGTGCCAGCACCTTCGGTGGCGGGGCCAACGTCCTGACTTTC. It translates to CASTFGGGANVLTF.